Following are 9 T cell receptor beta chains from one sample sequenced in a study of OX40 agonist ivuxolimab in advanced cancers. Sequencing used immunoSEQ multiplex PCR; TCRdb keeps in-frame clones, though not all of them. Of around 70,000 clones listed, over 75% were seen once; the top ten hold roughly 7%. This specimen was CD4+ or CD8+ T cells sorted from blood, taken in a trial of the OX40 agonist ivuxolimab. The receptors stem from an adult with an advanced solid tumor such as melanoma, head and neck, liver or kidney cancer.

This clone was found once. The chain carries TRBV2 and TRBJ2-1; 7 nucleotides align to TRBD2. This CDR3 has 15 amino acids. CDR1 and CDR2 from the germline V gene are SNHLY and FYNNEI. With V trimmed by 6 bases and J by 5 bases, 10 bases remained unmatched. The CDR3 spells CASRFGLVLHNEQFF. As DNA, the CDR3 is TGTGCCAGCAGATTCGGACTAGTCCTCCACAATGAGCAGTTCTTC.

This clone was counted a single time. V gene TRBV28 combines with J gene TRBJ1-3; no clear D gene. CDR3 length: 12 amino acids. Germline CDR1 and CDR2: MDHEN and SYDVKM. The V and J ends lost 4 bases and 6 bases respectively, with 7 bases between them. The DNA of the CDR3 is TGTGCCAGCAGTTACGCCGTAAACACCATATATTTT. This gives the protein CASSYAVNTIYF.

The chain uses TRBV5-4 and TRBJ1-3, with D unresolved. CDR1 SGHNT and CDR2 YYREEE come from the germline V gene (reference sequence). Trimming left V 4 bases short and J 1 base short, with 18 bases between. The CDR3 runs 17 residues. The CDR3 reads CASSPRKGGGSGNTIYF. As DNA, the CDR3 is TGTGCCAGCAGCCCCCGGAAGGGAGGCGGGTCTGGAAACACCATATATTTT.

This chain connects TRBV6-6 to TRBJ2-2, with D hard to call. The CDR3 is made up of 13 amino acids. The ends were cut back, 8 bases at V and 4 bases at J, with 11 bases in the middle. Germline assignment: CDR1 MNHNY and CDR2 SVGAGI (reference sequence). CDR3 coding DNA: TGTGCCAGCGTGCCACAGCCCACCGGGGAGCTGTTTTTT. It specifies CASVPQPTGELFF.

This clone was recorded a few times. The chain is built from TRBV5-6 and TRBJ2-5; weak D call: TRBD1 (6 bases). The CDR3 contains 13 residues. The V gene's germline CDR1 is SGHDT and CDR2 YYEEEE. Deletions cut 2 bases from V and 5 bases from J, with 10 bases between. The CDR3 DNA follows: TGTGCCAGCAGCTTCAGGGGTATCGAGACCCAGTACTTC. It specifies CASSFRGIETQYF.

The chain combines TRBV5-6 with TRBJ2-1; 11 bases line up with TRBD2. The CDR3 extends over 17 amino acids. J gave up 7 bases and V 1 base, and 10 bases lay outside the gene matches. Germline values: CDR1 SGHDT, CDR2 YYEEEE. DNA of the CDR3: TGTGCCAGCAGCTTGAGACTAGCGGGACTGGGGTTAAATGAGCAGTTCTTC. Encoded protein: CASSLRLAGLGLNEQFF.

The chain links TRBV9 to TRBJ1-6; no reliable D call. Germline CDR1 reads SGDLS; CDR2 reads YYNGEE. This CDR3 spans 14 amino acids. Trimming took off 2 bases at V and 5 bases at J, with 8 bases between the two ends. CDR3 region: CASSVEGNNSPLHF. The CDR3 DNA reads TGTGCCAGCAGCGTCGAGGGAAATAATTCACCCCTCCACTTT.

This clone appeared a single time. This chain connects TRBV6-5 to TRBJ2-5; no clear D. V was cut by 7 bases and J by 1 base, with 4 bases left in between. In germline, CDR1 is MNHEY, CDR2 SVGAGI. This CDR3 is 11 amino acids long. The CDR3 loop is CASTLQETQYF. In DNA, the CDR3 is TGTGCCAGCACCCTCCAAGAGACCCAGTACTTC.

The chain has TRBV27 and TRBJ2-1; 7 bases map to TRBD1. Germline CDR1 reads MNHEY; CDR2 reads SMNVEV (reference sequence). This CDR3 is built from 15 residues. The J segment lost 3 bases and the V segment lost 2 bases, leaving 4 bases of the junction unmatched. The CDR3 DNA is TGTGCCAGCAGTTTAAAGGGGGCGAACTACAATGAGCAGTTCTTC. Protein product: CASSLKGANYNEQFF.